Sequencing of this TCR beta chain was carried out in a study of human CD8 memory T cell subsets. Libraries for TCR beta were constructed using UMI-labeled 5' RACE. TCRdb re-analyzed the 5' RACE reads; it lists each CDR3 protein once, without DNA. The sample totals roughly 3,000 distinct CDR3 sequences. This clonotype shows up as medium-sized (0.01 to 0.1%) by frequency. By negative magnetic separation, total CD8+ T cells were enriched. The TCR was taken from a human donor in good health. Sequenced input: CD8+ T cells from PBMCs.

Here the CDR3 reads CATSPPSGGLEAFF. The V call is TRBV15, the J call TRBJ1-1. This CDR3 is 14 amino acids long. The germline CDR1 and CDR2 sequences are LNHNV and YYDKDF (reference sequence).